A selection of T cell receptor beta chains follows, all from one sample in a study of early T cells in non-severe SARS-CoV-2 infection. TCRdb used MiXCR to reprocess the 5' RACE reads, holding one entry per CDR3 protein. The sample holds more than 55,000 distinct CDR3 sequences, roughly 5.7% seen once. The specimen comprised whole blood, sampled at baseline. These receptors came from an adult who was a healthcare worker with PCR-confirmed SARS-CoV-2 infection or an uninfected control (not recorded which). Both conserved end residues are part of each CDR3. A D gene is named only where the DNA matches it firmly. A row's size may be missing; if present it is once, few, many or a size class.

CDR3aa: CASSVPPNRATAYEQYF
CDR3nt: TGCGCCAGCAGTGTTCCCCCTAACAGGGCCACAGCCTACGAGCAGTACTTC
d_gene: .
abundance: many
v_gene: TRBV10-2
j_gene: TRBJ2-7

CDR3aa: CATSSQGRGFHNEQFF
CDR3nt: TGTGCCACCAGCTCCCAGGGCAGGGGGTTCCACAATGAGCAGTTCTTC
d_gene: TRBD1
abundance: .
v_gene: TRBV15
j_gene: TRBJ2-1

CDR3aa: CATRGQGVDTIYF
CDR3nt: TGTGCCACCCGTGGACAGGGAGTAGACACCATATATTTT
d_gene: TRBD1
abundance: many
v_gene: TRBV28
j_gene: TRBJ1-3

CDR3aa: CASSLETDTQYF
CDR3nt: TGCGCCAGCAGCTTAGAGACAGATACGCAGTATTTT
d_gene: .
abundance: many
v_gene: TRBV5-1
j_gene: TRBJ2-3

CDR3aa: CSGNRGSDNEQFF
CDR3nt: TGCAGTGGCAATCGGGGATCTGACAATGAGCAGTTCTTC
d_gene: .
abundance: few
v_gene: TRBV20-1
j_gene: TRBJ2-1

CDR3aa: CSARKLRVAGGPTDTQYF
CDR3nt: TGCAGTGCTAGAAAGCTTAGAGTAGCGGGGGGCCCCACAGATACGCAGTATTTT
d_gene: TRBD2
abundance: .
v_gene: TRBV20-1
j_gene: TRBJ2-3

CDR3aa: CATHRDAGELFF
CDR3nt: TGTGCCACCCACAGGGATGCCGGGGAGCTGTTTTTT
d_gene: .
abundance: many
v_gene: TRBV18
j_gene: TRBJ2-2

CDR3aa: CSATTATTNEKLFF
CDR3nt: TGCAGTGCTACCACAGCGACAACTAATGAAAAACTGTTTTTT
d_gene: .
abundance: many
v_gene: TRBV20-1
j_gene: TRBJ1-4

CDR3aa: CASSSRQGNSPLHF
CDR3nt: TGTGCCAGCAGCTCCCGACAGGGTAATTCACCCCTCCACTTT
d_gene: TRBD1
abundance: many
v_gene: TRBV7-2
j_gene: TRBJ1-6

CDR3aa: CASRLGHSNQPQHF
CDR3nt: TGTGCCAGTAGGTTGGGACATAGCAATCAGCCCCAGCATTTT
d_gene: .
abundance: many
v_gene: TRBV28
j_gene: TRBJ1-5

CDR3aa: CASSNRDRPRNGYTF
CDR3nt: TGTGCCAGCAGCAACCGGGACAGGCCTCGGAATGGCTACACCTTC
d_gene: TRBD1
abundance: many
v_gene: TRBV13
j_gene: TRBJ1-2

CDR3aa: CASSLTAHGLETQYF
CDR3nt: TGTGCCAGCAGCCTAACGGCACACGGCTTGGAGACCCAGTACTTC
d_gene: .
abundance: many
v_gene: TRBV4-2
j_gene: TRBJ2-5

CDR3aa: CASSSTSGIQHTQYF
CDR3nt: TGTGCCAGCAGCTCGACTAGCGGGATTCAACATACGCAGTATTTT
d_gene: TRBD2
abundance: many
v_gene: TRBV7-2
j_gene: TRBJ2-3

CDR3aa: CASSLRPSGGENQETQYF
CDR3nt: TGTGCCAGCAGCTTACGTCCTAGCGGGGGGGAAAACCAAGAGACCCAGTACTTC
d_gene: TRBD2
abundance: few
v_gene: TRBV7-7
j_gene: TRBJ2-5

CDR3aa: CASRRAVANEKLFF
CDR3nt: TGTGCCAGCAGGCGGGCGGTAGCTAATGAAAAACTGTTTTTT
d_gene: .
abundance: .
v_gene: TRBV11-2
j_gene: TRBJ1-4

CDR3aa: CASREGLAFYNEQFF
CDR3nt: TGTGCCAGCAGAGAAGGACTAGCGTTCTACAATGAGCAGTTCTTC
d_gene: TRBD2
abundance: many
v_gene: TRBV2
j_gene: TRBJ2-1

CDR3aa: CASSFTGTGDEQYF
CDR3nt: TGTGCCAGCAGCTTTACCGGGACAGGGGACGAGCAGTACTTC
d_gene: TRBD1
abundance: many
v_gene: TRBV7-6
j_gene: TRBJ2-7

CDR3aa: CSALLSGHNEQFF
CDR3nt: TGCAGTGCGCTTTTGAGCGGACACAATGAGCAGTTCTTC
d_gene: .
abundance: few
v_gene: TRBV20-1
j_gene: TRBJ2-1

CDR3aa: CASSFTQRPSGNTIYF
CDR3nt: TGTGCCAGCAGCTTTACTCAGCGCCCGTCTGGAAACACCATATATTTT
d_gene: .
abundance: .
v_gene: TRBV7-9
j_gene: TRBJ1-3

CDR3aa: CSVVSTGSFYEQYF
CDR3nt: TGCAGCGTTGTTTCGACAGGGAGTTTCTACGAGCAGTACTTC
d_gene: TRBD1
abundance: many
v_gene: TRBV29-1
j_gene: TRBJ2-7

CDR3aa: CASLTLSGGVNYGYTF
CDR3nt: TGTGCCAGCCTGACGTTGTCCGGGGGCGTTAACTATGGCTACACCTTC
d_gene: .
abundance: many
v_gene: TRBV28
j_gene: TRBJ1-2

CDR3aa: CSATLPGSSYEQYF
CDR3nt: TGCAGCGCTACCCTTCCCGGGAGCTCCTACGAGCAGTACTTC
d_gene: .
abundance: many
v_gene: TRBV29-1
j_gene: TRBJ2-7

CDR3aa: CASSFKTGHSYEQYF
CDR3nt: TGTGCCAGCAGTTTCAAGACAGGACACTCCTACGAGCAGTACTTC
d_gene: .
abundance: many
v_gene: TRBV28
j_gene: TRBJ2-7

CDR3aa: CASSYRGMETQYF
CDR3nt: TGTGCCAGCAGTTACAGGGGTATGGAGACCCAGTACTTC
d_gene: TRBD1
abundance: .
v_gene: TRBV25-1
j_gene: TRBJ2-5

CDR3aa: CASSLWLGTDTQYF
CDR3nt: TGTGCCAGCAGCTTATGGTTGGGGACAGATACGCAGTATTTT
d_gene: .
abundance: many
v_gene: TRBV11-2
j_gene: TRBJ2-3

CDR3aa: CASSLVAGESGQDTQYF
CDR3nt: TGCGCCAGCAGCTTGGTGGCGGGAGAGTCAGGTCAGGATACGCAGTATTTT
d_gene: TRBD2
abundance: .
v_gene: TRBV5-1
j_gene: TRBJ2-3

CDR3aa: CASSLVRQGSTEAFF
CDR3nt: TGTGCCAGCAGCTTAGTGCGACAGGGTTCGACTGAAGCTTTCTTT
d_gene: TRBD1
abundance: many
v_gene: TRBV7-9
j_gene: TRBJ1-1

CDR3aa: CASSLRNSYEQYF
CDR3nt: TGTGCCAGCAGTTTAAGGAACTCCTACGAGCAGTACTTC
d_gene: .
abundance: many
v_gene: TRBV6-5
j_gene: TRBJ2-7

CDR3aa: CSVGSFNSYGYTF
CDR3nt: TGCAGCGTTGGGAGCTTCAACAGCTATGGCTACACCTTC
d_gene: .
abundance: .
v_gene: TRBV29-1
j_gene: TRBJ1-2

CDR3aa: CSVVWTSGSNYEQYF
CDR3nt: TGCAGCGTTGTGTGGACTAGCGGGAGTAACTACGAGCAGTACTTC
d_gene: TRBD2
abundance: few
v_gene: TRBV29-1
j_gene: TRBJ2-7

CDR3aa: CASSFGQYTGELFF
CDR3nt: TGTGCCAGCAGTTTCGGACAGTACACCGGGGAGCTGTTTTTT
d_gene: .
abundance: many
v_gene: TRBV6-5
j_gene: TRBJ2-2

CDR3aa: CASSRQGRSNEQFF
CDR3nt: TGTGCCAGCAGTCGACAGGGGCGTTCGAATGAGCAGTTCTTC
d_gene: TRBD1
abundance: few
v_gene: TRBV6-5
j_gene: TRBJ2-1

CDR3aa: CSVRGQEDTEAFF
CDR3nt: TGCAGCGTTAGAGGGCAGGAGGACACTGAAGCTTTCTTT
d_gene: .
abundance: many
v_gene: TRBV29-1
j_gene: TRBJ1-1

CDR3aa: CASSSGLPTYNEQFF
CDR3nt: TGCGCCAGCAGCTCGGGATTGCCTACCTACAATGAGCAGTTCTTC
d_gene: .
abundance: many
v_gene: TRBV5-1
j_gene: TRBJ2-1

CDR3aa: CASSSTSGTFNEQFF
CDR3nt: TGTGCCAGCTCATCGACTAGCGGAACGTTCAATGAGCAGTTCTTC
d_gene: TRBD2
abundance: many
v_gene: TRBV18
j_gene: TRBJ2-1

CDR3aa: CSASQGAQTYNEQFF
CDR3nt: TGCAGTGCTAGCCAGGGGGCCCAAACCTACAATGAGCAGTTCTTC
d_gene: TRBD1
abundance: many
v_gene: TRBV20-1
j_gene: TRBJ2-1

CDR3aa: CASSLYVTANQPQHF
CDR3nt: TGTGCCAGCAGCTTGTATGTGACAGCTAATCAGCCCCAGCATTTT
d_gene: .
abundance: many
v_gene: TRBV5-6
j_gene: TRBJ1-5

CDR3aa: CSVNPRGSYEQYF
CDR3nt: TGCAGCGTTAACCCCAGGGGGTCCTACGAGCAGTACTTC
d_gene: TRBD1
abundance: many
v_gene: TRBV29-1
j_gene: TRBJ2-7

CDR3aa: CASSPAGDSPLHF
CDR3nt: TGTGCCAGTAGTCCCGCCGGCGATTCACCCCTCCACTTT
d_gene: .
abundance: many
v_gene: TRBV19
j_gene: TRBJ1-6